The clone carrying this T cell receptor (beta chain) was picked up one time. Distinct nucleotide sequences in the sample also encode this CDR3. Naive CD8 cells lacked CD45RO, underwent positive selection for CCR7 and left out terminally differentiated effector memory CD45RA+ cells. The data stem from a study of shared clonotypes between healthy human individuals. About the research overall: Serving as donors were two women and a few men, whose ages spanned 18 to 49.

Assay used: immunoSEQ multiplex PCR; TCRdb lists only in-frame clones, some missing. The sample contains around 1.9 million clones, about 92% of which appear only once. The sequenced material came from naive CD8+ T cells from PBMCs. The receptor was isolated from a man aged 18 to 30 in good health. Some clones in this sample may be carry-over from other donors' samples.

The CDR3 spells CASSPGQGEQYF. The CDR3 coding sequence is TGTGCCAGCAGCCCCGGACAGGGGGAGCAGTACTTC. The chain links TRBV28 to TRBJ2-7; 9 positions match TRBD1. The trim removed 6 bases at V and 7 bases at J, leaving 4 bases unmatched. This CDR3 contains 12 residues. CDR1 and CDR2 (germline): MDHEN, SYDVKM.